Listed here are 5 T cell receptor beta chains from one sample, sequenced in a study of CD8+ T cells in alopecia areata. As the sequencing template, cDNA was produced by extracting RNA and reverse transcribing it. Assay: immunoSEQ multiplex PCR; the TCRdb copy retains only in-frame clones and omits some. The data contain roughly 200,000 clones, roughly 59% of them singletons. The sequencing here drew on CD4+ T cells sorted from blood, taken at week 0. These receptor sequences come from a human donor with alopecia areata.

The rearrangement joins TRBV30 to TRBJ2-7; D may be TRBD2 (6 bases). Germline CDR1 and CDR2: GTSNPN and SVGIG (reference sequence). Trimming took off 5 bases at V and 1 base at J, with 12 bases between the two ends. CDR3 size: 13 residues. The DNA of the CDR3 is TGTGCCTGGGGCCGCGGGACTTCCTACGAGCAGTACTTC. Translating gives CAWGRGTSYEQYF.

The DNA for the CDR3 is TGTGCCAGCAGAAAGGGACAGAATAATGAGCAGTTCTTC. Translated: CASRKGQNNEQFF. The chain employs TRBV6-5 and TRBJ2-1, with 7 bases aligning to TRBD1. The CDR3 loop spans 13 amino acids. V was clipped by 6 bases and J by 7 bases; unmatched bases: 6. Germline-derived CDR1 and CDR2 are MNHEY and SVGAGI.

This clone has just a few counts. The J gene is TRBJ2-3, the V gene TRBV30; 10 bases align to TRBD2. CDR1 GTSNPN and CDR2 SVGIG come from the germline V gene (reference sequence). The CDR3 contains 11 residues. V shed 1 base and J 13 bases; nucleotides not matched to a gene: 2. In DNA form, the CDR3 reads TGTGCCTGGAGTGAGGGACTAGCGAAGTATTTT. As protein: CAWSEGLAKYF.

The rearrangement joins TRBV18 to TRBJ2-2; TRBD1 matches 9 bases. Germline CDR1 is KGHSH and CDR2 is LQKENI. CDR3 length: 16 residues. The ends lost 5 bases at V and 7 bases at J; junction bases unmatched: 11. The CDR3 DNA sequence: TGTGCCAGCTCATCGCTAACCGGGACAGGGAACGGGGAGCTGTTTTTT. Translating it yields CASSSLTGTGNGELFF. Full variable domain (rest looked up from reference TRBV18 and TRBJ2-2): NAGVMQNPRHLVRRRGQEARLRCSPMKGHSHVYWYRQLPEEGLKFMVYLQKENIIDESGMPKERFSAEFPKEGPSILRIQQVVRGDSAAYFCASSSLTGTGNGELFFGEGSRLTVL.

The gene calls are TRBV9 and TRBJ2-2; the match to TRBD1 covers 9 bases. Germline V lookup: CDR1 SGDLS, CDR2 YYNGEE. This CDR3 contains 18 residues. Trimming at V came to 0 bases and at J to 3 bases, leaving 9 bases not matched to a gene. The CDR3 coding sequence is TGTGCCAGCAGCGTAGCTTCGGGACAGGGATCGCACACCGGGGAGCTGTTTTTT. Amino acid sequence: CASSVASGQGSHTGELFF.